These T cell receptor beta chains were read from a single sample in a study of cytotoxic CD8 clonotypes in ibrutinib-treated CLL. The protocol was immunoSEQ multiplex PCR, while the TCRdb copy is restricted to in-frame clones and leaves out a portion. The sample contains 55,000 to 60,000 clones, 50% to 70% of which appear only once. The sequencing here drew on PBMCs, taken at disease progression, from a patient treated with ibrutinib. These TCRs come from a human donor with chronic lymphocytic leukemia. Both conserved end residues are part of each CDR3. The D gene is left open where the match is weak. Rows give clone size only sometimes, using once, few, many, or a class for an expanded clone.

J: TRBJ2-7; size: few; V: TRBV28; D: TRBD2; DNA: TGTGCCAGCACCCCAGGCGGGAGCGGTTACGAGCAGTACTTC; CDR3: CASTPGGSGYEQYF
J: TRBJ2-2; size: few; V: TRBV28; D: TRBD2; DNA: TGTGCCAGCAGAAGCCCGGGACTAACGGGCACCGGGGAGCTGTTTTTT; CDR3: CASRSPGLTGTGELFF
J: TRBJ2-3; size: NA; V: TRBV13; D: NA; DNA: TGTGCCAGCAGCTCGGGCCTGTCGGGCGTCTATTTT; CDR3: CASSSGLSGVYF
J: TRBJ1-4; size: few; V: TRBV9; D: TRBD1; DNA: TGTGCCAGCAGCGTATCGACAGGGGATGAAAAACTGTTTTTT; CDR3: CASSVSTGDEKLFF
J: TRBJ1-1; size: NA; V: TRBV30; D: NA; DNA: TGTGCCTGGGAAGGACAAGAGAACACTGAAGCTTTCTTT; CDR3: CAWEGQENTEAFF
J: TRBJ2-2; size: few; V: TRBV19; D: NA; DNA: TGTGCCAGTAACCTAGGACCTAGGAACACCGGGGAGCTGTTTTTT; CDR3: CASNLGPRNTGELFF
J: TRBJ1-2; size: once; V: TRBV28; D: TRBD1; DNA: TGTGCCAGCAGGACAGGGGGCGGAACTGGCTACACCTTC; CDR3: CASRTGGGTGYTF
J: TRBJ2-7; size: few; V: TRBV21-1; D: NA; DNA: TGTGCCAGCAGCGAACCGGGACAGGACTACGAGCAGTACTTC; CDR3: CASSEPGQDYEQYF
J: TRBJ1-1; size: few; V: TRBV5-6; D: TRBD1; DNA: TGTGCCAGCACCAGACAGGGCACTGAAGCTTTCTTT; CDR3: CASTRQGTEAFF
J: TRBJ2-2; size: NA; V: TRBV4-3; D: NA; DNA: TGCGCCAGCAGCCTTCAGGGGGGGAACACCGGGGAGCTGTTTTTT; CDR3: CASSLQGGNTGELFF
J: TRBJ1-2; size: NA; V: TRBV10-3; D: TRBD1; DNA: TGTGCCATCAGTGGGACAGGATATGGCTACACCTTC; CDR3: CAISGTGYGYTF